Presented here are 3 T cell receptor beta chains from one specimen sequenced in a study of response to subunit inactivated influenza vaccine. TCRdb recomputed calls from the RT-PCR reads with MiXCR, one row per CDR3 protein. This sample yields around 710,000 distinct CDR3 sequences, of which approximately 15% are seen a single time; around 7% belongs to the top ten. This sample comprised PBMCs from blood, obtained around 14 days before vaccination. All receptors come from a man aged 45-65 years who received an inactivated influenza vaccine.

The V call is TRBV7-8, the J call TRBJ2-1, with 7 bases fitting TRBD2. Germline V gives CDR1 SGHVS, CDR2 FQNEAQ. With 7 bases clipped from V and 4 bases from J, the junction kept 13 bases outside the gene matches. The CDR3 runs to 16 residues. As DNA, the CDR3 is TGTGCCAGCATCACCCTCACCGCGGGGGTTTACAATGAGCAGTTCTTC. Amino acids: CASITLTAGVYNEQFF. Full variable domain (missing parts from reference TRBV7-8 and TRBJ2-1): GAGVSQSPRYKVAKRGQDVALRCDPISGHVSLFWYQQALGQGPEFLTYFQNEAQLDKSGLPSDRFFAERPEGSVSTLKIQRTQQEDSAVYLCASITLTAGVYNEQFFGPGTRLTVL.

This clonotype was seen only a few times. The chain employs TRBV18 and TRBJ2-2; D gene ambiguous. There are 16 residues in the CDR3. Germline CDR1 is KGHSH and CDR2 is LQKENI. The V end lost 1 base, the J end lost 1 base, and 10 bases lay between the germline ends. CDR3 amino acids: CASSPLQSLNTGELFF. The DNA of the CDR3 is TGTGCCAGCTCACCACTGCAAAGCTTGAACACCGGGGAGCTGTTTTTT.

The chain carries TRBV4-3 and TRBJ2-2; no clear D gene. CDR1 is LGHNA and CDR2 is YSLEER in the germline V gene. The CDR3 covers 16 residues. With 3 bases removed from V and 1 base from J, the gap between germline ends came to 12 bases. CDR3 amino acids: CASSHRRTKNTGELFF. The DNA for the CDR3 is TGCGCCAGCAGCCATCGGCGGACCAAGAACACCGGGGAGCTGTTTTTT.